A selection of T cell receptor beta chains follows, all from one sample in a study of blood T cell repertoires in COVID-19. The data were produced by immunoSEQ multiplex PCR, yet TCRdb's version contains in-frame clones alone and is incomplete. The data contain around 120,000 clones, over 85% of them singletons. The sequencing sample was made of peripheral blood. These receptors were taken from a man in his fifties with active COVID-19. The CDR3 runs from the conserved cysteine through the conserved F or W. D genes are given only for firm matches. Clone size is given for some rows only: seen once, a few or many times, or a class if the clone is expanded.

>TRBV7-8|TRBD1|TRBJ1-2|.
TGTGCCAGCAGCTCCCGACAGGGGTCGAGTGGCTACACCTTC
CASSSRQGSSGYTF
>TRBV30|.|TRBJ1-2|once
TGTGCCTGGAGTCGGGGGGACTATGGCTACACCTTC
CAWSRGDYGYTF
>TRBV6-5|TRBD2|TRBJ2-1|.
TGTGCCAGCAGTATCCAGCGGGGGGACAATGAGCAGTTCTTC
CASSIQRGDNEQFF
>TRBV24-1|.|TRBJ2-1|.
TGTGCCACCAGTAGGGGGGGGTCCTACAATGAGCAGTTCTTC
CATSRGGSYNEQFF
>TRBV5-1|TRBD2|TRBJ2-1|once
TGCGCCAGCAGCCTCCTGGGAGCGGGGTACAATGAGCAGTTCTTC
CASSLLGAGYNEQFF
>TRBV5-1|.|TRBJ2-7|.
TGCGCCAGCAGCTTAATGGGCAGGACTGCTTACGAGCAGTACTTC
CASSLMGRTAYEQYF
>TRBV15|TRBD2|TRBJ2-5|.
TGTGCCACCAGCAGAGGTCTAGCGGGAGTTGAGACCCAGTACTTC
CATSRGLAGVETQYF
>TRBV25-1|.|TRBJ2-2|once
TGTGCCAGCAGTGAATTGGGGGGTCCCGACGGCGGGGAGCTGTTTTTT
CASSELGGPDGGELFF
>TRBV3-1/TRBV3-2|.|TRBJ2-1|.
TGTGCCAGCAGCCCTCAAAAAGGGGGCTCCTACAATGAGCAGTTCTTC
CASSPQKGGSYNEQFF
>TRBV3-1/TRBV3-2|.|TRBJ1-2|.
TGTGCCAGCAGCCAAGGGGCTGGCTACACCTTC
CASSQGAGYTF
>TRBV19|TRBD2|TRBJ2-1|few
TGTGCCAGTAGTATCCTCCTAAGCGGGAGTAGCAATGAGCAGTTCTTC
CASSILLSGSSNEQFF
>TRBV5-1|TRBD1|TRBJ1-2|.
TGCGCCAGCAGCTTGGCCGGGACAGGGCAAGACTATGGCTACACCTTC
CASSLAGTGQDYGYTF
>TRBV12-3/TRBV12-4|TRBD2|TRBJ2-1|.
TGTGCCAGCAGTTTGGCGGGAGTCACTGAGCAGTTCTTC
CASSLAGVTEQFF
>TRBV11-3|.|TRBJ2-1|.
TGTGCCAGCAGCTTAGCTAGTGGCAATGAGCAGTTCTTC
CASSLASGNEQFF
>TRBV7-3|.|TRBJ1-1|.
TGTGCCAGCAGCTCCTCACCTACGGGGGTGAACACTGAAGCTTTCTTT
CASSSSPTGVNTEAFF
>TRBV20-1|.|TRBJ2-7|.
TGCAGTGCTAGCCCCCTGAGGGAGCAGTACTTC
CSASPLREQYF
>TRBV5-1|.|TRBJ1-1|.
TGCGCCAGCACCGTGGGCCGGGGGAACACTGAAGCTTTCTTT
CASTVGRGNTEAFF
>TRBV18|.|TRBJ2-5|.
TGTGCCAGCTCCCCGAATCGACAGGCCAACCAAGAGACCCAGTACTTC
CASSPNRQANQETQYF
>TRBV6-5|TRBD2|TRBJ2-5|.
TGTGCCAGCAGTTACTCGAGTAGTCTAGCGGGAGAGACCCAGTACTTC
CASSYSSSLAGETQYF
>TRBV7-6|TRBD2|TRBJ2-1|once
TGTGCCAGCAGCTTAGTTTGGCGGGGGTCCTACAATGAGCAGTTCTTC
CASSLVWRGSYNEQFF
>TRBV9|TRBD2|TRBJ2-3|.
TGTGCCAGCAGCGCCGGACTAGACCCCCTACGAGATACGCAGTATTTT
CASSAGLDPLRDTQYF
>TRBV10-3|.|TRBJ1-1|.
TGTGCCATCAGTAAGACAGACAACACTGAAGCTTTCTTT
CAISKTDNTEAFF
>TRBV9|TRBD1|TRBJ1-5|.
TGTGCCAGCAGCGTAGCTCGGCCAGGGGGCGATAACTTAGGCAATCAGCCCCAGCATTTT
CASSVARPGGDNLGNQPQHF
>TRBV29-1|TRBD1|TRBJ2-1|.
TGCAGCGCCAAACCTCCGGGACAGGGCTGGAATGAGCAGTTCTTC
CSAKPPGQGWNEQFF
>TRBV6-5|TRBD2|TRBJ2-5|once
TGTGCCAGCAGGCCACGACTAGCGGGGGAAGAGACCCAGTACTTC
CASRPRLAGEETQYF
>TRBV18|.|TRBJ2-2|.
TGTGCCAGCTCACCACTCGCAGTCAAGAACACCGGGGAGCTGTTTTTT
CASSPLAVKNTGELFF
>TRBV18|TRBD1|TRBJ1-2|.
TGTGCCAGCTCACCACCGGGACAGACCAACTATGGCTACACCTTC
CASSPPGQTNYGYTF
>TRBV5-4|.|TRBJ1-1|few
TGTGCCAGCAGCTTGGAGCTCTTTACCTCGAGCCCCACTGAAGCTTTCTTT
CASSLELFTSSPTEAFF
>TRBV6-5|.|TRBJ2-1|.
TGTGCCAGCAGTCCAACAGGGATTGGGTACAATGAGCAGTTCTTC
CASSPTGIGYNEQFF
>TRBV6-1|TRBD1|TRBJ1-2|.
TGTGCCAGCAGTGGGAGGACAGGGGTTGACATTAACTATGGCTACACCTTC
CASSGRTGVDINYGYTF
>TRBV12-5|.|TRBJ2-4|.
TGTGCTAGTGGCACTACAGGGAAGGTAGAAAACATTCAGTACTTC
CASGTTGKVENIQYF
>TRBV11-2|TRBD1|TRBJ1-6|.
TGTGCCAGCAGCTTAGCTCAGGGGGCACGTTCACCCCTCCACTTT
CASSLAQGARSPLHF
>TRBV15|.|TRBJ1-2|.
TGTGCCACCAGCAGAGGGGCCGACTATGGCTACACCTTC
CATSRGADYGYTF
>TRBV11-3|TRBD1|TRBJ2-3|.
TGTGCCAGCAGCTCCCCGGGACAGGGCGCCACAGATACGCAGTATTTT
CASSSPGQGATDTQYF
>TRBV29-1|TRBD1|TRBJ2-1|.
TGCAGCGTTGACGGACCCACAGGGGGATTCGGGTTCTTC
CSVDGPTGGFGFF
>TRBV3-1/TRBV3-2|.|TRBJ2-3|.
TGTGCCAGCAGCCAGACTGTCGGTACGCAGTATTTT
CASSQTVGTQYF
>TRBV30|.|TRBJ2-1|.
TGTGCCTGGAGTCCCTCAGGGGCTAGTGAGCAGTTCTTC
CAWSPSGASEQFF
>TRBV24-1|.|TRBJ1-1|.
TGTGCCACCAGTGACCCTGCCTTGGGAGCTGAAGCTTTCTTT
CATSDPALGAEAFF
>TRBV2|.|TRBJ2-3|.
TGTGCCAGCGGTCGGGGGGCATCAGATACGCAGTATTTT
CASGRGASDTQYF
>TRBV18|TRBD1|TRBJ1-1|.
TGTGCCAGCTCACCGCCGACAGGGGCTGGGACTGAAGCTTTCTTT
CASSPPTGAGTEAFF
>TRBV5-1|.|TRBJ1-3|.
TGCGCCAGCAGCTTGGCTGCTCGCGAAGTCGGGAACACCATATATTTT
CASSLAAREVGNTIYF
>TRBV6-4|.|TRBJ1-6|.
TGTGCCAGCAGCGCGGACAGTCATCCTAATTCACCCCTCCACTTT
CASSADSHPNSPLHF
>TRBV15|TRBD2|TRBJ2-7|.
TGTGCCACCAGCGGTGGGAGGGACCACTCCTACGAGCAGTACTTC
CATSGGRDHSYEQYF
>TRBV3-1/TRBV3-2|TRBD2|TRBJ2-3|.
TGTGCCAGCACCCCCGGGGCTAGCGGGAGAGGGGGAGATACGCAGTATTTT
CASTPGASGRGGDTQYF
>TRBV4-2|TRBD2|TRBJ2-3|.
TGTGCCAGCAGCCTTAGCGGGGTCTCAGATACGCAGTATTTT
CASSLSGVSDTQYF
>TRBV7-8|TRBD2|TRBJ2-1|.
TGTGCCAGCAGCCCGACACTAGCGGGGGGGCCCAATGAGCAGTTCTTC
CASSPTLAGGPNEQFF